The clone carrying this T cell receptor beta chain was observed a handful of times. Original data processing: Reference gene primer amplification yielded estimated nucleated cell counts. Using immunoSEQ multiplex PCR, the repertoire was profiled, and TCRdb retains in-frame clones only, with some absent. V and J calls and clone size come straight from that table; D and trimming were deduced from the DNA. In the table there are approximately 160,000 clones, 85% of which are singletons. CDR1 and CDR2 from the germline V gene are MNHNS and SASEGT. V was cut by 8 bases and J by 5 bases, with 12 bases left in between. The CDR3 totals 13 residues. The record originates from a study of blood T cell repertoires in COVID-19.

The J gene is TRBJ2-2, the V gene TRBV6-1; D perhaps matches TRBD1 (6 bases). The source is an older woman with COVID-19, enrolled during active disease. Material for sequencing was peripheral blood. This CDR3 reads CASGSGVTGELFF. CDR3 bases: TGTGCCAGCGGCTCAGGGGTTACCGGGGAGCTGTTTTTT.